Here is one T cell receptor beta chain with its context. Its antigen remains unknown. The record originates from a study of identical twins. Whole-study results and caveats: With abundant cord blood beta clonotypes, insertions were fewer; memory repertoires showed no such pattern. Within monozygotic twins, out-of-frame TCR alpha sharing was underestimated by the models. Zero-insertion analyses were open to partial confounding by invariant MAIT and iNKT cells.

Trimming at V came to 9 bases and at J to 7 bases, leaving 3 bases not matched to a gene. Germline lookup yields CDR1 LGHNT and CDR2 FRNRAP. The CDR3 extends over 11 amino acids. MiXCR, applied by TCRdb to the 5' RACE reads, yields one record per CDR3 protein. The sample consists of over 550,000 distinct CDR3 sequences, under 8.5% of them appearing once. This sample also appeared in a second study, on yellow fever vaccine responses in identical twins.

V usage is TRBV12-5 and J usage is TRBJ2-5, with 9 bases matching TRBD2. This clonotype originated in a woman in her late teens or twenties in good health. Sequencing was done on a sample of PBMCs. CDR3 in amino acids: CASLSGGTQYF. As DNA, the CDR3 is TGTGCTAGCCTTAGCGGGGGGACCCAGTACTTC.